This T cell receptor (beta chain) comes out of a study of T cells in women clearing cervical HPV infection. V was pared by 4 bases and J by 2 bases, with 5 bases of the junction left unmatched. CDR1 SGHNT and CDR2 YYREEE come from the germline V gene (reference sequence). This CDR3 contains 14 residues. Only in-frame clones appear in the TCRdb table, and some are missing; sequencing was by immunoSEQ multiplex PCR. The sample totals tens of thousands of clones. With respect to this clone: The CDR3 is cut off 3 residues early in the read; its end comes from the germline J gene.

The chain carries TRBV5-4 and TRBJ2-7; 8 bases line up with TRBD1. This clonotype was obtained from a woman between 18 and 69 years old with a cervical HPV16 infection that either progressed to CIN3+ or cleared (not recorded which). The source material was blood buffy coat. The CDR3: CASSTGTGTYEQYF. Partial CDR3 DNA: TGTGCCAGCAGCACCGGGACAGGAACCTACGAG.